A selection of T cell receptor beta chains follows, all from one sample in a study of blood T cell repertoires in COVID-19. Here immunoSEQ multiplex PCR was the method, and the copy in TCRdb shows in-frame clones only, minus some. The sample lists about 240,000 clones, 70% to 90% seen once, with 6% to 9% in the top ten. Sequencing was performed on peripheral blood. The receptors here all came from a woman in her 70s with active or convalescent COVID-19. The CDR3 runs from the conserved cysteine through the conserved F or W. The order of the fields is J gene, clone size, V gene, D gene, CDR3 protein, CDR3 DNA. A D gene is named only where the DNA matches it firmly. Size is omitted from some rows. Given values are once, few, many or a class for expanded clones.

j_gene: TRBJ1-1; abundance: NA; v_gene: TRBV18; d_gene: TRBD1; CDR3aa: CARRTGDTEAFF; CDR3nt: TGTGCCAGGCGGACAGGGGACACTGAAGCTTTCTTT
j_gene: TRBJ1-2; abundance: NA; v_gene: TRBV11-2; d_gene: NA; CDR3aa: CASSLGAGAGYTF; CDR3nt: TGTGCCAGCAGTCTAGGAGCAGGGGCCGGCTACACCTTC
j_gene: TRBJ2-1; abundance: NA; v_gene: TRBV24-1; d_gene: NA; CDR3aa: CATSAPPRNEQFF; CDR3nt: TGTGCCACCAGTGCCCCGCCGCGCAATGAGCAGTTCTTC
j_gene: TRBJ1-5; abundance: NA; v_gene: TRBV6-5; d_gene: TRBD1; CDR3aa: CASIWDSYSNQPQHF; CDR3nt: TGTGCCAGCATCTGGGACAGCTATAGCAATCAGCCCCAGCATTTT
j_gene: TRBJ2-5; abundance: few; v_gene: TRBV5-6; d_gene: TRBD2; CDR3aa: CASSLVSGVNQETQYF; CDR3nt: TGTGCCAGCAGCTTGGTCAGCGGGGTAAACCAAGAGACCCAGTACTTC
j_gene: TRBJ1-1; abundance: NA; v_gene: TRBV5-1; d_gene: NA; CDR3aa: CASSALRQGVEAFF; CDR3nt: TGCGCCAGCAGCGCCTTAAGGCAGGGTGTTGAAGCTTTCTTT
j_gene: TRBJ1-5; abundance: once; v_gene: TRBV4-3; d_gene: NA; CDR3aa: CASSQDQGISQPQHF; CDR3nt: TGCGCCAGCAGCCAAGATCAGGGGATTTCTCAGCCCCAGCATTTT
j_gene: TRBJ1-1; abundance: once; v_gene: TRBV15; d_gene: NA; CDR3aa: CATSSRQATEAFF; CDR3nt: TGTGCCACCAGCTCCCGACAGGCCACTGAAGCTTTCTTT
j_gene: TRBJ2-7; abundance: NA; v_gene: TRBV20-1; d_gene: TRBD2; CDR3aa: CSAIDPQGGGTSGDNEQYF; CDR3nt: TGCAGTGCTATTGATCCTCAGGGGGGTGGTACTAGCGGGGACAACGAGCAGTACTTC
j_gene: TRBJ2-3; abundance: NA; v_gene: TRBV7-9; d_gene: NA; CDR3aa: CASARVGTDTQYF; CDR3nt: TGTGCCAGCGCCCGGGTGGGCACAGATACGCAGTATTTT
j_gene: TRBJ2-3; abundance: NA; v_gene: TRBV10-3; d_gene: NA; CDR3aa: CAVRGVTDTQYF; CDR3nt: TGTGCCGTGCGCGGGGTCACAGATACGCAGTATTTT
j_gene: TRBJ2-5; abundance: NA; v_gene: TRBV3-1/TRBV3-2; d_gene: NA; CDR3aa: CASRSHGVAMETQYF; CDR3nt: TGTGCCAGCAGGTCCCACGGGGTAGCGATGGAGACCCAGTACTTC
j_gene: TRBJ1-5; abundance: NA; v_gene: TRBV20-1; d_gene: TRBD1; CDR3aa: CSASDREPNQPQHF; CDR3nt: TGCAGTGCTAGTGACAGGGAACCCAATCAGCCCCAGCATTTT
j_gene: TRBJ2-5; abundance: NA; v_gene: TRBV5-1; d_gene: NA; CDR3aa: CASSLASGIETQYF; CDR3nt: TGCGCCAGCAGCTTGGCGTCAGGGATAGAGACCCAGTACTTC
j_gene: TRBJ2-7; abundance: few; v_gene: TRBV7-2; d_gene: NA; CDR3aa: CASRPRGLISYEQYF; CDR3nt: TGTGCCAGCAGGCCACGCGGACTGATAAGCTACGAGCAGTACTTC
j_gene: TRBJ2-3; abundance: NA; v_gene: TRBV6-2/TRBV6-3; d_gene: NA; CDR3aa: CASSYFGQQTQYF; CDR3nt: TGTGCCAGCAGTTATTTCGGACAGCAGACGCAGTATTTT
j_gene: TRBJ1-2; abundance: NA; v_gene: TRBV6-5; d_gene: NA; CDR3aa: CASGQSNYGYTF; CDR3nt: TGTGCCAGTGGACAGTCCAACTATGGCTACACCTTC
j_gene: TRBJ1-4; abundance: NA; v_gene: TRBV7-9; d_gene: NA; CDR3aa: CASSLSGANEKLFF; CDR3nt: TGTGCCAGCTCCCTTTCGGGGGCTAATGAAAAACTGTTTTTT
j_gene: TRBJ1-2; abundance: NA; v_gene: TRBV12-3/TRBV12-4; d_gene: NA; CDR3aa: CASSLGGVAGYTF; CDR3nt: TGTGCCAGCAGTTTAGGTGGAGTGGCTGGCTACACCTTC
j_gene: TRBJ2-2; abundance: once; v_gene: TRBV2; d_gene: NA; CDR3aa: CASNRRRDTGELFF; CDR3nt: TGTGCCAGCAACAGGCGACGGGACACCGGGGAGCTGTTTTTT
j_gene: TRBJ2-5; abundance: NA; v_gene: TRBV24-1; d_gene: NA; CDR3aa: CATTDQGEETQYF; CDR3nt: TGTGCCACCACAGACCAGGGCGAGGAGACCCAGTACTTC
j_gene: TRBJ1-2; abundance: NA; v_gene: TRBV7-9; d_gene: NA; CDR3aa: CASSYDSGLSAYGYTF; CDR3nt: TGTGCCAGCAGCTACGATTCAGGGCTTTCCGCTTATGGCTACACCTTC
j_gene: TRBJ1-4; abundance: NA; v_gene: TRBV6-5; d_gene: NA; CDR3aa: CASSRGGGEKLFF; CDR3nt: TGTGCCAGCTCGAGGGGCGGAGGGGAAAAACTGTTTTTT
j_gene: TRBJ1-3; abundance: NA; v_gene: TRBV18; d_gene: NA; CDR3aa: CASSPPTGSSGNTIYF; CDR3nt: TGTGCCAGCTCACCACCAACAGGTTCCTCTGGAAACACCATATATTTT
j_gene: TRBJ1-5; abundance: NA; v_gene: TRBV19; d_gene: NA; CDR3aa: CASSQGQTNNQPQHF; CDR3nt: TGTGCCAGTAGTCAGGGGCAGACGAACAATCAGCCCCAGCATTTT
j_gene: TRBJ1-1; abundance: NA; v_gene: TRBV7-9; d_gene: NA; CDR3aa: CASSGGYTEAFF; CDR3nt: TGTGCCAGCTCCGGGGGGTACACTGAAGCTTTCTTT
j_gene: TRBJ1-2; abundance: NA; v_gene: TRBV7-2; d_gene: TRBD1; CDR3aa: CASSLWDRGGYTF; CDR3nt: TGTGCCAGCAGCTTATGGGACAGGGGAGGCTACACCTTC
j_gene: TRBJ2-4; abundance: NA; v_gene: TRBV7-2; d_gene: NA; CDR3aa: CASSWRTEYF; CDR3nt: TGTGCCAGCAGTTGGAGGACAGAGTACTTC
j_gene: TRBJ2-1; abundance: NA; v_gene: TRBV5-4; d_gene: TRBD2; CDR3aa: CASSPQRGAYNEQFF; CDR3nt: TGTGCCAGCAGCCCCCAGCGGGGGGCATACAATGAGCAGTTCTTC
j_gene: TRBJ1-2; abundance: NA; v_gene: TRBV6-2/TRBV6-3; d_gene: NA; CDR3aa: CASSQHKAGNGYTF; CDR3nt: TGTGCCAGCAGTCAGCACAAGGCAGGGAATGGCTACACCTTC
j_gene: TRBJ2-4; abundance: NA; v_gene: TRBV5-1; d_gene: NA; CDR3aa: CASSSTGMGLKENIQYF; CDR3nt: TGCGCCAGCAGCTCCACAGGGATGGGGCTCAAGGAAAACATTCAGTACTTC
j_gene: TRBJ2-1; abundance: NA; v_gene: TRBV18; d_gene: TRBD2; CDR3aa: CASSPGLALYEQFF; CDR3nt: TGTGCCAGCTCACCGGGACTAGCATTATATGAGCAGTTCTTC
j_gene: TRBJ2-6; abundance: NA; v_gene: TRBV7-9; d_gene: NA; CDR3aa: CASTGGGGSGANVLTF; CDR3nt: TGTGCCAGCACCGGGGGAGGAGGCTCTGGGGCCAACGTCCTGACTTTC
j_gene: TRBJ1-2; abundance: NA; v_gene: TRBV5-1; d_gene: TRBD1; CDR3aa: CASSLALDRGRGYTF; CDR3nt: TGCGCCAGCAGCTTGGCTTTGGACAGGGGACGGGGCTACACCTTC
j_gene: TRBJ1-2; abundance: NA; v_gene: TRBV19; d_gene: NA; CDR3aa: CASSAGLFGNYGYTF; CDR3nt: TGTGCCAGTAGTGCGGGGCTCTTCGGCAACTATGGCTACACCTTC
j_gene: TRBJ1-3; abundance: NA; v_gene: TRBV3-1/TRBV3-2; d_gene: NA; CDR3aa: CASRLRGASGNTIYF; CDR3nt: TGTGCCAGCAGACTCAGGGGTGCCTCTGGAAACACCATATATTTT
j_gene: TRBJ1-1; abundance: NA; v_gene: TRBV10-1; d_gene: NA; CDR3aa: CASSPSVQGMNTEAFF; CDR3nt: TGCGCCAGCAGTCCCAGCGTGCAGGGGATGAACACTGAAGCTTTCTTT
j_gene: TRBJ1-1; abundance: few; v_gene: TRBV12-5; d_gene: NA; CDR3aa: CASGQTGEAFF; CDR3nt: TGTGCTAGTGGTCAGACAGGTGAAGCTTTCTTT
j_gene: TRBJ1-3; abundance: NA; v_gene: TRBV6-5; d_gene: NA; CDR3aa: CASSSHRARRNTIYF; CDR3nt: TGTGCCAGCAGCTCACACAGGGCTAGGCGAAACACCATATATTTT
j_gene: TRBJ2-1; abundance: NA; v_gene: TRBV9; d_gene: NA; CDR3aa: CASSVENAFRGEQFF; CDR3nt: TGTGCCAGCAGCGTAGAAAACGCCTTCAGGGGTGAGCAGTTCTTC
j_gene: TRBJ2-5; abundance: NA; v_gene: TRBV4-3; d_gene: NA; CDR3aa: CASSQGPSVQETQYF; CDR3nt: TGCGCCAGCAGCCAAGGTCCCTCCGTCCAAGAGACCCAGTACTTC
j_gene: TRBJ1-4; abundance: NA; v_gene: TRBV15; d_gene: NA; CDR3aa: CATSSRLGQGEKLFF; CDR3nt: TGTGCCACCAGCAGCCGGTTAGGTCAGGGGGAAAAACTGTTTTTT
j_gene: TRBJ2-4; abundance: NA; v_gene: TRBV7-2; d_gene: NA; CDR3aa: CASSFPGTFQYF; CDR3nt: TGTGCCAGCAGCTTCCCTGGGACTTTTCAGTACTTC
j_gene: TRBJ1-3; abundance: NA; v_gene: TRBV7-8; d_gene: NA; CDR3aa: CASSSLTGHPGNTIYF; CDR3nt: TGTGCCAGCAGCTCACTAACAGGGCATCCTGGAAACACCATATATTTT
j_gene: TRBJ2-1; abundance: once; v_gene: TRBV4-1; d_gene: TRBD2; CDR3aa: CASSPGLAGDRSSYNEQFF; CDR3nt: TGCGCCAGCAGCCCAGGACTAGCGGGGGACCGGAGCTCCTACAATGAGCAGTTCTTC
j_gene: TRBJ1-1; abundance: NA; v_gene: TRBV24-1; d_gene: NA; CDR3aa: CATSSQGGTEAFF; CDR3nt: TGTGCCACCAGCTCCCAGGGAGGCACTGAAGCTTTCTTT
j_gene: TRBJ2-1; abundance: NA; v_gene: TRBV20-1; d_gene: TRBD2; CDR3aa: CSASSGTSGHNEQFF; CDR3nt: TGCAGTGCTAGTAGCGGGACTAGCGGTCACAATGAGCAGTTCTTC
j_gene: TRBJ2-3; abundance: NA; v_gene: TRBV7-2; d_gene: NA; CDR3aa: CASSHQDTQYF; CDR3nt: TGTGCCAGCAGCCACCAGGATACGCAGTATTTT
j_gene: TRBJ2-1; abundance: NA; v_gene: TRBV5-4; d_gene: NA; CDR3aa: CASSINSLGRGRDNEQFF; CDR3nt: TGTGCCAGCAGCATAAACTCCCTTGGGCGGGGGCGAGACAATGAGCAGTTCTTC
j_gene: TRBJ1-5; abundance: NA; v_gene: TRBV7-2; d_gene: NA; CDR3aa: CASSLDSAGHQPQHF; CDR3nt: TGTGCCAGCAGCTTAGATTCGGCAGGCCATCAGCCCCAGCATTTT
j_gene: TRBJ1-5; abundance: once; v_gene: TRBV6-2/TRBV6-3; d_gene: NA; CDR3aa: CASSFLYSNQPQHF; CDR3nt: TGTGCCAGCAGTTTCTTGTATAGCAATCAGCCCCAGCATTTT
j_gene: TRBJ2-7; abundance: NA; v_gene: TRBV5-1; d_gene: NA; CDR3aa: CASSLVQGPYEQYF; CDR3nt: TGCGCCAGCAGCTTGGTGCAGGGGCCCTACGAGCAGTACTTC
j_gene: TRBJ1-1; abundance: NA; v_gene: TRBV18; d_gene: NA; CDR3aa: CASSHNNKGDTEAFF; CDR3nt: TGTGCCAGCTCACACAACAACAAGGGGGACACTGAAGCTTTCTTT
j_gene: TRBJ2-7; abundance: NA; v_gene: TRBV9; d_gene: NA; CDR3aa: CASGGDGSSYEQYF; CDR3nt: TGTGCCAGCGGTGGGGACGGGAGCTCCTACGAGCAGTACTTC
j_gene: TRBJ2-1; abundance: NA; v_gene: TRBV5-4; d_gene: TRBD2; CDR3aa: CASSTGGDSSYEQFF; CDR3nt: TGTGCCAGCAGCACTGGGGGGGACTCCTCCTATGAGCAGTTCTTC
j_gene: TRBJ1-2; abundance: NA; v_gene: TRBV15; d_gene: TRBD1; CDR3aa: CATSRSGQGVGYTF; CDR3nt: TGTGCCACCAGCAGATCGGGACAGGGCGTTGGCTACACCTTC